Below, one T cell receptor beta chain is given with its context. Its specificity is not known. Germline V gene lookup returns CDR1 KGHSH and CDR2 LQKENI. V was cut by 0 bases and J by 2 bases, with 11 bases left in between. The CDR3 extends over 15 amino acids. This table comes from immunoSEQ multiplex PCR, and its TCRdb copy is limited to in-frame clones, with some not included. The sample lists over a million clones, about 96% occurring once. The data originate from a study of shared clonotypes between healthy human individuals. The study, taken as a whole, reports: Non-shared clonotypes displayed generation probabilities falling below those of clonotypes present in all four donors.

The TCR comes from a man aged 25 to 45 in good health. This rearrangement joins TRBV18 to TRBJ2-7, with D hard to call. Sequenced input: naive CD4+ T cells sorted from blood. The subset denotes: CD45RA+ positively selected. The chain's CDR3 is CASSPPNSHTYEQYF. The CDR3 DNA is TGTGCCAGCTCACCACCGAACAGCCATACCTACGAGCAGTACTTC.